Listed below are T cell receptor beta chains from one sample, sequenced in a study of T cell changes during pregnancy in multiple sclerosis. Profiling relied on immunoSEQ multiplex PCR, and the TCRdb table lists in-frame clones only, not all of them. This table has about 36,000 clones, 92% appearing once. Sequenced material: CD4+ T cells from peripheral blood mononuclear cells, taken after pregnancy. These receptors were taken from a female donor with multiple sclerosis, enrolled in a pregnancy study. Each CDR3 is given without its conserved first and last residue. Fields, in order: V gene, CDR3 protein.

>TRBV5-5
ASSVRLARTDTQY
>TRBV29-1
SAPHPANTGELF
>TRBV5-4
ASSLLTGEYTEAF
>TRBV7-8
ASSLVQRETQY
>TRBV2
ASNRGKGPTDTQY
>TRBV6-4
ASSDLAGASTDTQY
>TRBV7-2
ASSLGQGNQPQH
>TRBV6-5
ASSYSTGYGYT
>TRBV18
ASSPLGETQY
>TRBV10-1
ASSDTSGVWNTQY
>TRBV2
ASSPRTGITGELF
>TRBV2
ASSDGDREGYT
>TRBV18
ASSPLGQGSTDTQY
>TRBV27
ASSLAGGRTDTQY
>TRBV27
ASRMIAGGPHEQY
>TRBV9
ASSVDALSRSGYT
>TRBV7-2
ASSFGQTSNQPQH
>TRBV29-1
SVVRLPIGTGVIDYGYT
>TRBV5-1
ASSLNRFMNTEAF
>TRBV4-2
ASSQEGQGDTEAF
>TRBV20-1
SAGEPQF
>TRBV7-8
ASSLVAGAFVYEQY
>TRBV28
ASSGTTGVYEQY
>TRBV4-1
ASSRPRAGHGPDTQY
>TRBV6-1
ASSVDSYEQY
>TRBV7-2
ASSFKYNNEQF
>TRBV7-2
ASSRQAGHTDTQY
>TRBV29-1
SVGQGARQPQH
>TRBV11-2
ASSQGTYEQY
>TRBV21-1
ASSKFGRMADTQY
>TRBV5-1
ASSFGSLSYNEQF
>TRBV19
ASSSQADNSPLH
>TRBV7-3
ASSLWAGKGYNEQF
>TRBV18
ASRRLGEITGELF
>TRBV5-1
ASSLAPQGNSWQPQH
>TRBV30
AWDRGAYEQY
>TRBV11-2
ASSLERSTGELF
>TRBV7-6
ASSLLAAAETQY
>TRBV9
ASSELAGATYEQY
>TRBV7-2
ASSLAIGRQSYEQY
>TRBV4-1
ASSQDGTNTGELF
>TRBV18
ASSDRGQGRTEAF
>TRBV7-3
ASSFLVNTGELF